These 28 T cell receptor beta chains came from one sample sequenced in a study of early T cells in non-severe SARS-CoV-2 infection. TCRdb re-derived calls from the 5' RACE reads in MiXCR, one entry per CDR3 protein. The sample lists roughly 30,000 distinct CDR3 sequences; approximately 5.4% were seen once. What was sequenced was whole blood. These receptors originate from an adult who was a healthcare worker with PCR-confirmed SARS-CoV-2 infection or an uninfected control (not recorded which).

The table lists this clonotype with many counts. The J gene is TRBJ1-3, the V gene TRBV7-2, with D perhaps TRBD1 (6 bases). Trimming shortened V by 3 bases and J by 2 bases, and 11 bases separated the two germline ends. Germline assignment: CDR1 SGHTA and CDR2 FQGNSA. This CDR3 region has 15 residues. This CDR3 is CASSLAQGTGNTIYF. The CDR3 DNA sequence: TGTGCCAGCAGCTTGGCACAGGGCACTGGAAACACCATATATTTT.

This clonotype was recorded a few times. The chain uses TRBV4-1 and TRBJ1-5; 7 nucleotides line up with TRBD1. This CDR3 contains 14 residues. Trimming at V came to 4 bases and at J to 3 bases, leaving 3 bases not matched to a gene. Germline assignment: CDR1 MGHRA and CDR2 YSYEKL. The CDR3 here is CASSPGQINQPQHF. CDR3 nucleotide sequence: TGCGCCAGCAGCCCGGGACAGATCAATCAGCCCCAGCATTTT.

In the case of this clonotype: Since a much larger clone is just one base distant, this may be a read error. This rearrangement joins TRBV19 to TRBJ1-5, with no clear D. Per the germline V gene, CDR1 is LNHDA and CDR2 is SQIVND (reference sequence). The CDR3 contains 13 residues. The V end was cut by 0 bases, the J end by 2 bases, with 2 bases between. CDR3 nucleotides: TGTGCCAGTAGTATAGAGGGCAATCAGCCCCAGCATTTT. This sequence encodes CASSIEGNQPQHF.

CDR3 sequence (DNA): TGTGCCAGTCGTAACCCCGACCAAGAGACCCAGTACTTC. It specifies CASRNPDQETQYF. V gene TRBV19 combines with J gene TRBJ2-5; D is ambiguous. Germline V CDR1 and CDR2: LNHDA, SQIVND (reference sequence). Trimming took 8 bases from V and 0 from J, leaving 10 bases between them. The CDR3 consists of 13 residues.

The CDR3 nucleotides are TGTGCCAGCAGCCTAAAATCGTCGGCGGGGTACGAGCAGTACTTC. This encodes CASSLKSSAGYEQYF. The rearrangement joins TRBV14 to TRBJ2-7; a weak D match, TRBD2 (6 bases). Per the germline V gene, CDR1 is SGHDN and CDR2 is FVKESK. The V end was cut by 4 bases, the J end by 4 bases, with 17 bases between. This CDR3 has 15 residues. Looking up the rest from reference TRBV14 and TRBJ2-7 gives the full variable domain: EAGVTQFPSHSVIEKGQTVTLRCDPISGHDNLYWYRRVMGKEIKFLLHFVKESKQDESGMPNNRFLAERTGGTYSTLKVQPAELEDSGVYFCASSLKSSAGYEQYFGPGTRLTVT.

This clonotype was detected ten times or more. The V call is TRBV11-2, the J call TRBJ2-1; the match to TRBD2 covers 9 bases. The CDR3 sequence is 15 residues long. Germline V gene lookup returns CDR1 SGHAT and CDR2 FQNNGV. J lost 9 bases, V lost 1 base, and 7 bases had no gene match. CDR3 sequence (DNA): TGTGCCAGCAGCTTAGCGGGACTAGCTGGCGGTGAGCAGTTCTTC. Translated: CASSLAGLAGGEQFF.

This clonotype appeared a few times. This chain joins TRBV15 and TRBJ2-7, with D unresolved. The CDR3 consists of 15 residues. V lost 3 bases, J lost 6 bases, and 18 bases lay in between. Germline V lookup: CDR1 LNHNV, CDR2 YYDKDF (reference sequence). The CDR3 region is CATSSPPTGRGEQYF. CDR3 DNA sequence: TGTGCCACCAGCAGCCCACCCACCGGGCGTGGCGAGCAGTACTTC.

CDR3 coding DNA: TGCAGCGCAACCGGGACGGCGAACACCGGGGAGCTGTTTTTT. Amino acid sequence: CSATGTANTGELFF. The J gene is TRBJ2-2, the V gene TRBV29-1; D may be TRBD1 or TRBD2 (5 bases each). This CDR3 has 14 residues. The germline V gene encodes CDR1 SQVTM and CDR2 ANQGSEA. Deletions cut 7 bases from V and 0 bases from J, with 12 bases between.

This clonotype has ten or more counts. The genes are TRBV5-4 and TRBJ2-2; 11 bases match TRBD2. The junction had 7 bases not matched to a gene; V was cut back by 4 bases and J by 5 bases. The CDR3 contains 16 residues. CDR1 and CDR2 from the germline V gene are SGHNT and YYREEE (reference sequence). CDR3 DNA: TGTGCCAGCAGCCTCGGGACTAGCGGCCTTACCGGGGAGCTGTTTTTT. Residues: CASSLGTSGLTGELFF. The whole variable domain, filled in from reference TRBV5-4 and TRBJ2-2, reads ETGVTQSPTHLIKTRGQQVTLRCSSQSGHNTVSWYQQALGQGPQFIFQYYREEENGRGNFPPRFSGLQFPNYSSELNVNALELDDSALYLCASSLGTSGLTGELFFGEGSRLTVL.

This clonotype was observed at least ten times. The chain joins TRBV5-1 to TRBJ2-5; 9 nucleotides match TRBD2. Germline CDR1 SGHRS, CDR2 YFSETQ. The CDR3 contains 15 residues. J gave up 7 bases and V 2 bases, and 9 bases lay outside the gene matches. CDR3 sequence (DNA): TGCGCCAGCAGCTTCGGAGCGGGAGGCGTGGGGACCCAGTACTTC. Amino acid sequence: CASSFGAGGVGTQYF.

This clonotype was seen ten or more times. CDR3 protein: CASSSGVRVDTQYF. The DNA for the CDR3 is TGTGCCAGCAGCTCAGGGGTCCGAGTGGATACGCAGTATTTT. The V and J genes are TRBV7-2 and TRBJ2-3; D is possibly TRBD1 (6 bases). Trimming removed 4 bases from V and 6 bases from J, with 14 bases in between. CDR1 is SGHTA and CDR2 is FQGNSA in the germline V gene. The CDR3 loop spans 14 amino acids.

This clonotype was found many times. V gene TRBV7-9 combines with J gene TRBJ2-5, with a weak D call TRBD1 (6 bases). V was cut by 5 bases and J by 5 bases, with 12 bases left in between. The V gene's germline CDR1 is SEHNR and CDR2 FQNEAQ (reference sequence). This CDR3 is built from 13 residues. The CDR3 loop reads CASSATGRETQYF. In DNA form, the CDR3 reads TGTGCCAGCAGCGCTACAGGGCGCGAGACCCAGTACTTC.

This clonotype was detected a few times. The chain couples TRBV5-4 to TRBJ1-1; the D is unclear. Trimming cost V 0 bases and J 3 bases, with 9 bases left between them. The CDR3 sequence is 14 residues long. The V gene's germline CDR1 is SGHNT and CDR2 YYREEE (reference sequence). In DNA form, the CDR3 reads TGTGCCAGCAGCTTGGCGGCTTGGGACACTGAAGCTTTCTTT. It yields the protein CASSLAAWDTEAFF.

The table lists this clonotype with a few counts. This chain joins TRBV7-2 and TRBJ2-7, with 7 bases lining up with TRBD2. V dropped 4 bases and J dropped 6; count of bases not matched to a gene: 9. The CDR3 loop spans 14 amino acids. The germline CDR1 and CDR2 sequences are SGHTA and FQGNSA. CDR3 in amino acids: CASSSGGYAREQYF. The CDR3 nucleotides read TGTGCCAGCAGCTCGGGGGGATACGCTCGCGAGCAGTACTTC.

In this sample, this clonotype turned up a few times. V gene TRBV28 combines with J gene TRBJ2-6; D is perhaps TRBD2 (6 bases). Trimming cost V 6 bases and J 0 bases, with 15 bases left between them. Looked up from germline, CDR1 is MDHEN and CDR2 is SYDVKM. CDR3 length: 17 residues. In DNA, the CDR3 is TGTGCCAGCAGCCAAGCGGGCCAACTCTCTGGGGCCAACGTCCTGACTTTC. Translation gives CASSQAGQLSGANVLTF.

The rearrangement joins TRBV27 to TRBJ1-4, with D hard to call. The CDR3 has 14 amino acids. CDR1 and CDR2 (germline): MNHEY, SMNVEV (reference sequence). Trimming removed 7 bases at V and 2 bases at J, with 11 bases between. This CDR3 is CASKAPGTNEKLFF. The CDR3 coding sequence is TGTGCCAGCAAGGCGCCCGGCACTAATGAAAAACTGTTTTTT. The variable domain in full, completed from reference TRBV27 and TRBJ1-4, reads EAQVTQNPRYLITVTGKKLTVTCSQNMNHEYMSWYRQDPGLGLRQIYYSMNVEVTDKGDVPEGYKVSRKEKRNFPLILESPSPNQTSLYFCASKAPGTNEKLFFGSGTQLSVL.

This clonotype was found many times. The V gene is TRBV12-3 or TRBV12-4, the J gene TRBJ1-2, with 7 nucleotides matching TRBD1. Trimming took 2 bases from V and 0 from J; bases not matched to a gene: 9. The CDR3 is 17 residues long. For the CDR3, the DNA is TGTGCCAGCAGTTTAAGACAGGGAACCCAATCTAACTATGGCTACACCTTC. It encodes CASSLRQGTQSNYGYTF.

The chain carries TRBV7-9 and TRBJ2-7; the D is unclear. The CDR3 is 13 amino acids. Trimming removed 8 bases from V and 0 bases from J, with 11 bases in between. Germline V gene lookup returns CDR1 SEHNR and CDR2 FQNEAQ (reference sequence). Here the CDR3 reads CASGMDSSYEQYF. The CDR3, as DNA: TGTGCCAGCGGGATGGATAGCTCCTACGAGCAGTACTTC.

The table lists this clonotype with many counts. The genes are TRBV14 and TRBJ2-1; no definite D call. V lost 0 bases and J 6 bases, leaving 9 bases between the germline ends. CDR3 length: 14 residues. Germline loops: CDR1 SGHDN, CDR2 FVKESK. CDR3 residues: CASSQDILVNEQFF. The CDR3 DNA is TGTGCCAGCAGCCAAGATATCCTAGTCAATGAGCAGTTCTTC.

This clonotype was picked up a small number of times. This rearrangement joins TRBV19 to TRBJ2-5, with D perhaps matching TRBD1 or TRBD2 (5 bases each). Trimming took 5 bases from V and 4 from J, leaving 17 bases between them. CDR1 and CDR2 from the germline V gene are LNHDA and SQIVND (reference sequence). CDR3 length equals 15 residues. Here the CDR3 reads CASSRAQGRGETQYF. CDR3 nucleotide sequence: TGTGCCAGTAGTCGGGCCCAGGGACGGGGAGAGACCCAGTACTTC.

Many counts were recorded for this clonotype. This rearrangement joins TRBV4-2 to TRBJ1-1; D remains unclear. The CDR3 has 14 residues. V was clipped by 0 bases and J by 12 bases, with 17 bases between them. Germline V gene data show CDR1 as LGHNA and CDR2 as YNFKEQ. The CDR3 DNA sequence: TGTGCCAGCAGCCAAGATAGGAGTGCTCGGGGTTCTTTCTTT. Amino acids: CASSQDRSARGSFF.

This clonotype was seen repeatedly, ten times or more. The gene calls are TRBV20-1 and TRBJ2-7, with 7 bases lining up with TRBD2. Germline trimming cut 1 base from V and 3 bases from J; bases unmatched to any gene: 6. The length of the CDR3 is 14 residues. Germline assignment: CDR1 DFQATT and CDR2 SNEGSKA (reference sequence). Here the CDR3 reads CSARGGLVLYEQYF. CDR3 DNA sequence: TGCAGTGCTAGAGGTGGACTAGTGCTCTACGAGCAGTACTTC.

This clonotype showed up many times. The CDR3 DNA follows: TGTGCCAGCTTCGGGACGGCGAACTATGGCTACACCTTC. Residues: CASFGTANYGYTF. This sequence joins TRBV28 and TRBJ1-2; D may be TRBD1 (5 bases). Germline V gene lookup returns CDR1 MDHEN and CDR2 SYDVKM. The V end lost 8 bases, the J end lost 2 bases, and 12 bases lay between the germline ends. The CDR3 is made up of 13 amino acids.

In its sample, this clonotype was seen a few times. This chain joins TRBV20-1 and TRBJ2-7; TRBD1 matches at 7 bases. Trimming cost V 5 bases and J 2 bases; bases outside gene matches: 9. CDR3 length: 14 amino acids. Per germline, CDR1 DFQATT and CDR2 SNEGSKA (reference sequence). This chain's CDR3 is CSAFRTGAPYEQYF. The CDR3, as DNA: TGCAGTGCTTTCCGGACAGGAGCACCCTACGAGCAGTACTTC.

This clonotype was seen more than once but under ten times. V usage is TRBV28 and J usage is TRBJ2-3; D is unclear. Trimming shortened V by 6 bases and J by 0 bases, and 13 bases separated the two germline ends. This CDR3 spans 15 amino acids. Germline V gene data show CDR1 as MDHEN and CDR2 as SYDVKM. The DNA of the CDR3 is TGTGCCAGCAGCGGCCACGCGTTTAGCACAGATACGCAGTATTTT. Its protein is CASSGHAFSTDTQYF.

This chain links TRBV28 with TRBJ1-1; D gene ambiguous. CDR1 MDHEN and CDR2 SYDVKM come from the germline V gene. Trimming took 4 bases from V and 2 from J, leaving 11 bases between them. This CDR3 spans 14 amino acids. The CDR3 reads CASSSNVPNTEAFF. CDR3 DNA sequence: TGTGCCAGCAGTTCGAACGTGCCAAACACTGAAGCTTTCTTT.

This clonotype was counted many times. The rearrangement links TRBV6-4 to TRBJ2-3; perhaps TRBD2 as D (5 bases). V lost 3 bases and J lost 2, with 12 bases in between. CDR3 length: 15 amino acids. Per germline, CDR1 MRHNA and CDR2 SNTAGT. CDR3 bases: TGTGCCAGCAGTGAGACTACGGTCTCCACAGATACGCAGTATTTT. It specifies CASSETTVSTDTQYF.

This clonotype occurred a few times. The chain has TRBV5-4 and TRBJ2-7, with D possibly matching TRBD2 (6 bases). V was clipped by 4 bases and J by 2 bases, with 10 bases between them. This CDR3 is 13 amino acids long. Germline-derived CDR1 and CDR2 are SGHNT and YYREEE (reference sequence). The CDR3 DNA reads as TGTGCCAGCAGCCCGGGACTGGCCTACGAGCAGTACTTC. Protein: CASSPGLAYEQYF.